A selection of T cell receptor beta chains follows, all from one sample in a study of T-cell reconstitution after alpha-beta-depleted transplantation in children. MiXCR, applied by TCRdb to the PCR reads, yields one record per CDR3 protein. The repertoire holds some 200,000 distinct CDR3 sequences, with about 8.4% as singletons. The sequenced sample was PBMCs, mostly from graft donor cells, obtained 360 days after TCRalphabeta/CD19-depleted stem cell transplant. These receptor sequences come from a male patient aged 2-15 years who had a stem cell transplant for acute myeloid leukemia, so the T cells may come from the graft donor. The CDR3 runs from the conserved cysteine through the conserved F or W. A D gene is named only where the DNA matches it firmly. Not all rows give a size; the values are once, few, many and, for expanded clones, a class.

abundance: .; v_gene: TRBV5-1; d_gene: TRBD2; j_gene: TRBJ2-3; CDR3nt: TGCGCCAGCAGCCCCTCGACTAGCGGGAGGGCGGGTACGCAGTATTTT; CDR3aa: CASSPSTSGRAGTQYF
abundance: .; v_gene: TRBV20-1; d_gene: TRBD2; j_gene: TRBJ2-7; CDR3nt: TGCTGTGCTAGAGCTCTCCCGGGAGGGCCCGGTTTTAGGTACGAGCAGTACTTC; CDR3aa: CCARALPGGPGFRYEQYF
abundance: .; v_gene: TRBV12-3/TRBV12-4; d_gene: .; j_gene: TRBJ1-6; CDR3nt: TGTGCCAGCACCCAGCCAGGGGCAAGGGATTCACCCCTCCACTTT; CDR3aa: CASTQPGARDSPLHF
abundance: few; v_gene: TRBV15; d_gene: .; j_gene: TRBJ2-2; CDR3nt: TGTGCCACCGGTGGGGGGAACGGCGGGGAGCTGTTTTTT; CDR3aa: CATGGGNGGELFF
abundance: many; v_gene: TRBV29-1; d_gene: .; j_gene: TRBJ2-3; CDR3nt: TGCAGCGTTGAAGAACTCGGAACAGGGACGCAGTATTTT; CDR3aa: CSVEELGTGTQYF
abundance: many; v_gene: TRBV20-1; d_gene: TRBD2; j_gene: TRBJ2-3; CDR3nt: TGCAGTGCCCCATCGGGACTAGCAGACACAGATACGCAGTATTTT; CDR3aa: CSAPSGLADTDTQYF
abundance: .; v_gene: TRBV7-2; d_gene: TRBD1; j_gene: TRBJ1-2; CDR3nt: TGTGCCAGCAGCTTCACCGGGACAGGGAACTATGGCTACACCTTC; CDR3aa: CASSFTGTGNYGYTF
abundance: many; v_gene: TRBV11-2; d_gene: TRBD1; j_gene: TRBJ2-1; CDR3nt: TGTGCCAGCAGCTTAGACCCCGTTTGGCGGGGAACAGGGGGGGAGCAGTTCTTC; CDR3aa: CASSLDPVWRGTGGEQFF
abundance: many; v_gene: TRBV12-3/TRBV12-4; d_gene: .; j_gene: TRBJ2-4; CDR3nt: TGTGCCAGCAGTCCCTCCAAGGCACTTCTAGCCAAAAACATTCAGTACTTC; CDR3aa: CASSPSKALLAKNIQYF
abundance: few; v_gene: TRBV3-1; d_gene: TRBD1; j_gene: TRBJ2-6; CDR3nt: TGTGCCAGCAGCCAAGAGGGACAGGGAAGGGGCCGGGCCAACGTCCTGACTTTC; CDR3aa: CASSQEGQGRGRANVLTF
abundance: many; v_gene: TRBV20-1; d_gene: TRBD1; j_gene: TRBJ2-7; CDR3nt: TGCAGTGCGGGACAGGGAGGATGGTACGAGCAGTACTTC; CDR3aa: CSAGQGGWYEQYF
abundance: many; v_gene: TRBV20-1; d_gene: .; j_gene: TRBJ2-3; CDR3nt: TGCAGTGCTAGAGTTTCGCGGGATACAGATACGCAGTATTTT; CDR3aa: CSARVSRDTDTQYF
abundance: .; v_gene: TRBV14; d_gene: .; j_gene: TRBJ1-1; CDR3nt: TGTGCCAGCAGCCAAAGGGGCGCAGCTTTCTTT; CDR3aa: CASSQRGAAFF
abundance: many; v_gene: TRBV12-3/TRBV12-4; d_gene: TRBD1; j_gene: TRBJ1-2; CDR3nt: TGTGCCAGCAGTTGGACAGGGGGGCAAGCTAACTATGGCTACACCTTC; CDR3aa: CASSWTGGQANYGYTF
abundance: .; v_gene: TRBV7-8; d_gene: .; j_gene: TRBJ2-2; CDR3nt: TGTGCCAGCAGTAATCGAGGGGACACCGGGGAGCTGTTTTTT; CDR3aa: CASSNRGDTGELFF
abundance: .; v_gene: TRBV4-1; d_gene: TRBD1; j_gene: TRBJ2-5; CDR3nt: TGCGCCAGCAGCCAAGGACCGGGACAGATAGAGACCCAGTACTTC; CDR3aa: CASSQGPGQIETQYF
abundance: few; v_gene: TRBV20-1; d_gene: .; j_gene: TRBJ1-5; CDR3nt: TGCAGTGCTAGAGGGGGCGGGATGGGCAATCAGCCCCAGCATTTT; CDR3aa: CSARGGGMGNQPQHF
abundance: many; v_gene: TRBV29-1; d_gene: .; j_gene: TRBJ2-3; CDR3nt: TGCAGCGTTCCCAGCGGAGCTCCTAGCACAGATACGCAGTATTTT; CDR3aa: CSVPSGAPSTDTQYF
abundance: many; v_gene: TRBV10-3; d_gene: .; j_gene: TRBJ2-1; CDR3nt: TGTGCCATCAAGTTTACAGAAGGGGATGAGCAGTTCTTC; CDR3aa: CAIKFTEGDEQFF
abundance: many; v_gene: TRBV29-1; d_gene: .; j_gene: TRBJ2-7; CDR3nt: TGCAGCGTTCAACGGGGGTCGTCCTACGAGCAGTACTTC; CDR3aa: CSVQRGSSYEQYF
abundance: few; v_gene: TRBV20-1; d_gene: TRBD1; j_gene: TRBJ1-5; CDR3nt: TGCAGTGCTAGAGTAGACAGGGTCCGTGGGCCCCAGCATTTT; CDR3aa: CSARVDRVRGPQHF
abundance: .; v_gene: TRBV5-6; d_gene: TRBD2; j_gene: TRBJ2-3; CDR3nt: TGTGCCAGCAGCCTAAGGACTAGCGGGGGGTTTGGAGATACGCAGTATTTT; CDR3aa: CASSLRTSGGFGDTQYF
abundance: many; v_gene: TRBV20-1; d_gene: TRBD2; j_gene: TRBJ2-6; CDR3nt: TGCAGTGCTAGGATGGCGGGAGCCATCTTCGGGGCCAACGTCCTGACTTTC; CDR3aa: CSARMAGAIFGANVLTF
abundance: few; v_gene: TRBV20-1; d_gene: TRBD1; j_gene: TRBJ2-1; CDR3nt: TGCAGTGCTGTACAGGGGAATGAGCAGTTCTTC; CDR3aa: CSAVQGNEQFF
abundance: many; v_gene: TRBV7-9; d_gene: TRBD1; j_gene: TRBJ2-1; CDR3nt: TGTGCCAGCAGACCGGGACAGGGAGTTGAGCAGTTCTTC; CDR3aa: CASRPGQGVEQFF
abundance: .; v_gene: TRBV12-3/TRBV12-4; d_gene: .; j_gene: TRBJ2-5; CDR3nt: TGTGCCAGCAGTTCCCTCCAAGGGGTGGAGACCCAGTACTTC; CDR3aa: CASSSLQGVETQYF
abundance: .; v_gene: TRBV10-3; d_gene: TRBD2; j_gene: TRBJ2-7; CDR3nt: TGTGCCATCAGTGACAGCGGCAGGGGACTAGCTAGCCACGAGCAGTACTTC; CDR3aa: CAISDSGRGLASHEQYF
abundance: many; v_gene: TRBV7-8; d_gene: .; j_gene: TRBJ2-5; CDR3nt: TGTGCCAGCAGCCCGCTAGCCAGAGGAGAGACCCAGTACTTC; CDR3aa: CASSPLARGETQYF
abundance: many; v_gene: TRBV24-1; d_gene: TRBD1; j_gene: TRBJ1-1; CDR3nt: TGTGCCACCAGCGCCCGGGACAGCACTGAAGCTTTCTTT; CDR3aa: CATSARDSTEAFF
abundance: many; v_gene: TRBV20-1; d_gene: .; j_gene: TRBJ2-7; CDR3nt: TGCAGTGCTAGAGATCTCGGGAGATCGAACGAGCAGTACTTC; CDR3aa: CSARDLGRSNEQYF
abundance: few; v_gene: TRBV5-1; d_gene: .; j_gene: TRBJ1-3; CDR3nt: TGCGCCAGCAGCAGGGATCAGGTTGACACCATATATTTT; CDR3aa: CASSRDQVDTIYF
abundance: many; v_gene: TRBV24-1; d_gene: .; j_gene: TRBJ2-1; CDR3nt: TGTGCCACCAGTGATTTGCGCAGGGGAGGCAATGGTGAGCAGTTCTTC; CDR3aa: CATSDLRRGGNGEQFF
abundance: few; v_gene: TRBV6-5; d_gene: .; j_gene: TRBJ1-1; CDR3nt: TGTGCCAGCAGTTTCATTTTGAGGGACACTGAAGCTTTCTTT; CDR3aa: CASSFILRDTEAFF
abundance: many; v_gene: TRBV20-1; d_gene: TRBD2; j_gene: TRBJ2-7; CDR3nt: TGCAGTGCTAGGTCGACTAGCGGGAGGGTTGGGGTCTCCTACGAGCAGTACTTC; CDR3aa: CSARSTSGRVGVSYEQYF
abundance: many; v_gene: TRBV20-1; d_gene: .; j_gene: TRBJ2-7; CDR3nt: TGCAGTGCTATCAAGCCCGCGGGCTACGAGCAGTACTTC; CDR3aa: CSAIKPAGYEQYF
abundance: .; v_gene: TRBV28; d_gene: .; j_gene: TRBJ1-1; CDR3nt: TGTGCCAGCAGAGGAAATAGGAACACTGAAGCTTTCTTT; CDR3aa: CASRGNRNTEAFF
abundance: .; v_gene: TRBV12-5; d_gene: .; j_gene: TRBJ2-1; CDR3nt: TGTGCTAGTGGTTTGGTACTCTCGGTAAGGGGGAATGAGCAGTTCTTC; CDR3aa: CASGLVLSVRGNEQFF
abundance: few; v_gene: TRBV12-3/TRBV12-4; d_gene: .; j_gene: TRBJ2-7; CDR3nt: TGTGCCAGCAGTTTCGGACAGTACGAGCAGTACTTC; CDR3aa: CASSFGQYEQYF
abundance: few; v_gene: TRBV19; d_gene: .; j_gene: TRBJ2-2; CDR3nt: TGTGCCAGTACGGGCCCAAAAGGAAACACCGGGGAGCTGTTTTTT; CDR3aa: CASTGPKGNTGELFF
abundance: many; v_gene: TRBV7-8; d_gene: .; j_gene: TRBJ1-1; CDR3nt: TGTGCCAGCAGCTCCCGGACCCCCCTCATGAACACTGAAGCTTTCTTT; CDR3aa: CASSSRTPLMNTEAFF
abundance: .; v_gene: TRBV14; d_gene: .; j_gene: TRBJ1-1; CDR3nt: TGTGCCAGCAGCCAAGTTACAGGGTTCGGCACTGAAGCTTTCTTT; CDR3aa: CASSQVTGFGTEAFF
abundance: .; v_gene: TRBV25-1; d_gene: .; j_gene: TRBJ2-5; CDR3nt: TGTGCCAGCAGTGAAGATCACAGGGCCCCCCAGGAGACCCAGTACTTC; CDR3aa: CASSEDHRAPQETQYF
abundance: .; v_gene: TRBV12-3/TRBV12-4; d_gene: TRBD1; j_gene: TRBJ1-2; CDR3nt: TGTGCCAGCAGTACGAGGACAGGGGGCGCGGATGGCTACACCTTC; CDR3aa: CASSTRTGGADGYTF
abundance: many; v_gene: TRBV11-2; d_gene: TRBD2; j_gene: TRBJ2-3; CDR3nt: TGTGCCAGCAGCTTCGTGCTAGCGGGAGATACGCAGTATTTT; CDR3aa: CASSFVLAGDTQYF
abundance: many; v_gene: TRBV5-1; d_gene: .; j_gene: TRBJ1-1; CDR3nt: TGCGCCAGCAGCTTGGAGTGGGACATAGAGAAAACTTTCTTT; CDR3aa: CASSLEWDIEKTFF
abundance: .; v_gene: TRBV10-3; d_gene: .; j_gene: TRBJ2-5; CDR3nt: TGTGCCAACTCGCCTGGGACTAGGGGGCGGGAGACCCAGTACTTC; CDR3aa: CANSPGTRGRETQYF
abundance: .; v_gene: TRBV12-3/TRBV12-4; d_gene: TRBD1; j_gene: TRBJ1-2; CDR3nt: TGTGCCAGCATCCAAAAGGGGGCAGGTGGCTACACCTTC; CDR3aa: CASIQKGAGGYTF
abundance: .; v_gene: TRBV9; d_gene: TRBD2; j_gene: TRBJ2-1; CDR3nt: TGTGCCAGCAGCCCCTTGAGGAGCGGGAGTTCCTACAATGAGCAGTTCTTC; CDR3aa: CASSPLRSGSSYNEQFF